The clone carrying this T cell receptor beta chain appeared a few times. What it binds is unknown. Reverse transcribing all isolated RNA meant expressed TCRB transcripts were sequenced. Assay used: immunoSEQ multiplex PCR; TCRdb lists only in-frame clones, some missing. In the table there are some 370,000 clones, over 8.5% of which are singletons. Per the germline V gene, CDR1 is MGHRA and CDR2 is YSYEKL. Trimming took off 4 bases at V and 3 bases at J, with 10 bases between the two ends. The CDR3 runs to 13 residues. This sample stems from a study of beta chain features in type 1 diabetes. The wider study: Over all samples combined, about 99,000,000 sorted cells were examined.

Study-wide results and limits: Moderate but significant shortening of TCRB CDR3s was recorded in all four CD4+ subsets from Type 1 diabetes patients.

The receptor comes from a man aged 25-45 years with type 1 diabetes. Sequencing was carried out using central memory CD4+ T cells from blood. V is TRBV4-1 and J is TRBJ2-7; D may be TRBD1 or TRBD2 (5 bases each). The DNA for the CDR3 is TGCGCCAGCAGCCCCGGGACCGACTACGAGCAGTACTTC. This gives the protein CASSPGTDYEQYF.